Following are 22 T cell receptor beta chains from one sample sequenced in a study of PD-1 blockade in classical Hodgkin lymphoma. Time point noted: newly diagnosed, previously untreated cHL patient sample. Thawed PBMCs were the source of CD4+ T cells, purified by magnetic negative selection. Only in-frame clones appear in the TCRdb table, and some are missing; sequencing was by immunoSEQ multiplex PCR. In the table there are fewer than 20,000 clones, about 90% of which are singletons. What was sequenced was CD4+ T cells from blood. Receptors originate from a human donor with classical Hodgkin lymphoma.

The V call is TRBV5-4, the J call TRBJ2-1; D may be TRBD1 or TRBD2 (5 bases each). The ends were cut back, 2 bases at V and 6 bases at J, with 15 bases in the middle. The germline V gene encodes CDR1 SGHNT and CDR2 YYREEE (reference sequence). CDR3 length: 15 residues. CDR3 in DNA: TGTGCCAGCAGCTTTGAGAGGGGTCGCGTCAATGAGCAGTTCTTC. It translates to CASSFERGRVNEQFF.

The chain combines TRBV5-1 with TRBJ2-5; 7 bases are a match to TRBD1. CDR3 size: 14 residues. Looked up from germline, CDR1 is SGHRS and CDR2 is YFSETQ. With 0 bases clipped from V and 4 bases from J, the junction kept 3 bases outside the gene matches. The CDR3 protein is CASSLGQGRETQYF. The CDR3 DNA reads as TGCGCCAGCAGCTTGGGACAGGGAAGAGAGACCCAGTACTTC.

The V and J genes are TRBV7-8 and TRBJ2-2, with 9 bases aligning to TRBD2. V dropped 5 bases and J dropped 4; count of bases not matched to a gene: 5. The germline V gene has CDR1 SGHVS and CDR2 FQNEAQ. This CDR3 comprises 15 residues. In DNA, the CDR3 is TGTGCCAGCAGCCCCGGACTAGCGCCCACCGGGGAGCTGTTTTTT. This gives the protein CASSPGLAPTGELFF. Full variable domain (outside the CDR3, taken from reference TRBV7-8 and TRBJ2-2): GAGVSQSPRYKVAKRGQDVALRCDPISGHVSLFWYQQALGQGPEFLTYFQNEAQLDKSGLPSDRFFAERPEGSVSTLKIQRTQQEDSAVYLCASSPGLAPTGELFFGEGSRLTVL.

J is TRBJ2-7 and V is TRBV6-5; D is undetermined. The V and J ends lost 2 bases and 3 bases respectively, with 8 bases between them. The CDR3 runs 13 residues. Germline CDR1 reads MNHEY; CDR2 reads SVGAGI. In DNA, the CDR3 is TGTGCCAGCAGTTACGAGATCTTCTACGAGCAGTACTTC. This codes for CASSYEIFYEQYF.

The chain joins TRBV27 to TRBJ2-1; 10 nucleotides line up with TRBD2. From germline, CDR1 is MNHEY and CDR2 SMNVEV (reference sequence). V lost 6 bases to trimming and J lost 3 bases; unmatched junction nucleotides: 5. There are 15 residues in the CDR3. The CDR3 sequence is CASRVGLAYYNEQFF. The CDR3 DNA sequence: TGTGCCAGCAGGGTGGGACTAGCGTACTACAATGAGCAGTTCTTC.

This chain joins TRBV29-1 and TRBJ2-5; D is undetermined. Germline V CDR1 and CDR2: SQVTM, ANQGSEA. V lost 2 bases and J 4 bases, leaving 17 bases between the germline ends. The CDR3 spans 15 residues. CDR3 nucleotides: TGCAGCGTTGAATTATATTCGGCACCCGGAGAGACCCAGTACTTC. Its protein is CSVELYSAPGETQYF.

The chain uses TRBV6-6 and TRBJ2-7, with D unresolved. The germline V and J ends were trimmed by 0 bases and 5 bases, with 8 bases remaining between them. The CDR3 is 13 residues long. Germline V CDR1 and CDR2: MNHNY, SVGAGI (reference sequence). CDR3 loop: CASSYSALNEQYF. CDR3 DNA: TGTGCCAGCAGTTACTCCGCACTTAACGAGCAGTACTTC.

The CDR3 nucleotides are TGTGCCAGTACCCCAGGGCGGACAGATACGCAGTATTTT. Translated: CASTPGRTDTQYF. The chain has TRBV19 and TRBJ2-3; a possible D gene is TRBD1 (5 bases). The CDR3 totals 13 residues. V was cut by 7 bases and J by 3 bases, with 11 bases left in between. The germline V gene encodes CDR1 LNHDA and CDR2 SQIVND (reference sequence). Drawing the rest from reference TRBV19 and TRBJ2-3, the complete variable domain is DGGITQSPKYLFRKEGQNVTLSCEQNLNHDAMYWYRQDPGQGLRLIYYSQIVNDFQKGDIAEGYSVSREKKESFPLTVTSAQKNPTAFYLCASTPGRTDTQYFGPGTRLTVL.

The gene calls are TRBV18 and TRBJ1-1; tentatively, D is TRBD1 (6 bases). V lost 2 bases and J 1 base, leaving 8 bases between the germline ends. The CDR3 has 14 residues. Germline assignment: CDR1 KGHSH and CDR2 LQKENI. In DNA, the CDR3 is TGTGCCAGCTCACCAGCAGGGGCGAACACTGAAGCTTTCTTT. It translates to CASSPAGANTEAFF.

In this sample, this clone turned up once. The J gene is TRBJ1-1, the V gene TRBV7-9, with D possibly matching TRBD1 (6 bases). This CDR3 has 15 residues. Germline V gene lookup returns CDR1 SEHNR and CDR2 FQNEAQ (reference sequence). Trimming cost V 3 bases and J 4 bases, with 15 bases left between them. In nucleotides, the CDR3 is TGTGCCAGCAGCTTTACAGGGAGTCGAGGCACTGAAGCTTTCTTT. Translated: CASSFTGSRGTEAFF.

The CDR3 DNA is TGTGCCAGCTCACCGCCGACTAGCGGAGACTACGAGCAGTACTTC. It translates to CASSPPTSGDYEQYF. The genes are TRBV18 and TRBJ2-7; 9 bases fit TRBD2. This CDR3 has 15 amino acids. The ends lost 3 bases at V and 3 bases at J; junction bases unmatched: 6. Germline CDR1 and CDR2: KGHSH and LQKENI.

The rearrangement links TRBV18 to TRBJ1-1; no reliable D call. Per germline, CDR1 KGHSH and CDR2 LQKENI. This CDR3 is built from 16 residues. The ends were cut back, 0 bases at V and 1 base at J, with 12 bases in the middle. The CDR3 region is CASSPPSAGANTEAFF. In DNA, the CDR3 is TGTGCCAGCTCACCACCCTCGGCGGGAGCGAACACTGAAGCTTTCTTT.

The chain recombines TRBV30 with TRBJ1-2; possibly TRBD1 for D (6 bases). From germline, CDR1 is GTSNPN and CDR2 SVGIG (reference sequence). The CDR3 spans 13 residues. The ends were cut back, 3 bases at V and 7 bases at J, with 15 bases in the middle. DNA for the CDR3: TGTGCCTGGAGAAGGTCAGGGGTTGGTGGCTACACCTTC. Its protein product is CAWRRSGVGGYTF.

V and J are TRBV6-5 and TRBJ2-1; D may be TRBD1 (6 bases). Trimming took 5 bases from V and 0 from J, leaving 11 bases between them. The germline CDR1 and CDR2 sequences are MNHEY and SVGAGI. The CDR3 spans 15 residues. The CDR3 spells CASSRQGNSYNEQFF. As DNA, the CDR3 is TGTGCCAGCAGTCGTCAGGGGAACTCCTACAATGAGCAGTTCTTC.

The chain carries TRBV29-1 and TRBJ1-5; D is undetermined. Germline assignment: CDR1 SQVTM and CDR2 ANQGSEA. This CDR3 contains 13 residues. Here the CDR3 DNA reads TGCAGTTCCGGGAGGGATAGCAATCAGCCCCAGCATTTT. Residues: CSSGRDSNQPQHF.

This chain links TRBV6-1 with TRBJ1-3; D remains unclear. CDR1 and CDR2 (germline): MNHNS, SASEGT. The CDR3 consists of 11 residues. The ends were cut back, 10 bases at V and 7 bases at J, with 11 bases in the middle. The CDR3 loop reads CATALGNTIYF. In nucleotides, the CDR3 is TGTGCCACCGCACTCGGGAACACCATATATTTT.

J is TRBJ2-7 and V is TRBV9, with 7 bases identical to TRBD2. Germline trimming cut 0 bases from V and 3 bases from J; bases unmatched to any gene: 6. The CDR3 runs to 15 residues. The germline CDR1 and CDR2 sequences are SGDLS and YYNGEE. The CDR3 sequence is CASSVDPSGDYEQYF. The CDR3 coding sequence is TGTGCCAGCAGCGTAGATCCTAGCGGAGACTACGAGCAGTACTTC. Full variable domain (missing parts from reference TRBV9 and TRBJ2-7): DSGVTQTPKHLITATGQRVTLRCSPRSGDLSVYWYQQSLDQGLQFLIQYYNGEERAKGNILERFSAQQFPDLHSELNLSSLELGDSALYFCASSVDPSGDYEQYFGPGTRLTVT.

This chain connects TRBV5-4 to TRBJ2-7, with D perhaps TRBD1 or TRBD2 (7 bases each). The CDR3 consists of 15 residues. Germline CDR1 is SGHNT and CDR2 is YYREEE (reference sequence). V was clipped by 3 bases and J by 11 bases, with 24 bases between them. The CDR3 sequence: CASSSQGGPLRREYF. Here the CDR3 DNA reads TGTGCCAGCAGCTCCCAGGGGGGGCCCTTACGAAGGGAGTACTTC.

This clone was detected only a few times. This chain links TRBV6-5 with TRBJ2-7, with 8 bases aligning to TRBD1. In germline, CDR1 is MNHEY, CDR2 SVGAGI. With V trimmed by 2 bases and J by 7 bases, 10 bases remained unmatched. The CDR3 length is 15 residues. The CDR3 coding sequence is TGTGCCAGCAGTTACACAAGTCGGACAGGGCAGGAGCAGTACTTC. Its protein is CASSYTSRTGQEQYF.

The chain is built from TRBV27 and TRBJ1-1, with TRBD1 matching 7 bases. There are 15 residues in the CDR3. Germline V gene sequence: CDR1 MNHEY, CDR2 SMNVEV (reference sequence). The V segment lost 6 bases and the J segment 4 bases; nucleotides outside the gene matches: 11. This chain's CDR3 is CASSRDSPRGTEAFF. The DNA of the CDR3 is TGTGCCAGCAGCCGGGACAGCCCCAGGGGCACTGAAGCTTTCTTT.

This clone appeared a few times. This chain connects TRBV7-9 to TRBJ1-3; tentative D call: TRBD1 (6 bases). Germline CDR1 reads SEHNR; CDR2 reads FQNEAQ (reference sequence). This CDR3 spans 13 amino acids. Trimming removed 6 bases from V and 2 bases from J, with 8 bases in between. The CDR3 is CASRGTTGNTIYF. The CDR3 region has the DNA TGTGCCAGCAGGGGGACAACTGGAAACACCATATATTTT. Looking up the rest from reference TRBV7-9 and TRBJ1-3 gives the full variable domain: DTGVSQNPRHKITKRGQNVTFRCDPISEHNRLYWYRQTLGQGPEFLTYFQNEAQLEKSRLLSDRFSAERPKGSFSTLEIQRTEQGDSAMYLCASRGTTGNTIYFGEGSWLTVV.

The V gene is TRBV28, the J gene TRBJ2-1, with 11 nucleotides matching TRBD2. The CDR3 has 15 residues. V dropped 2 bases and J dropped 5; count of bases not matched to a gene: 2. Germline assignment: CDR1 MDHEN and CDR2 SYDVKM. The CDR3 DNA is TGTGCCAGCAGTTTAAGACTAGCGGGAAACAATGAGCAGTTCTTC. Protein product: CASSLRLAGNNEQFF.